Given below is one TCR beta chain in context. Antigen unknown. Trimming stripped 0 bases from V and 5 bases from J, with 5 bases between. Germline V gene sequence: CDR1 SGHDT, CDR2 YYEEEE. There are 12 residues in the CDR3. The data were obtained in a study of cytomegalovirus exposure and HLA in healthy donors. Findings and limits, study-wide: Later work showed greater clonal expansion in HLA-associated TCR beta chains than in equally common others.

Unrecorded immune exposures were likely, despite nominal health at sampling. The PCR ran on 60 Vbeta and 13 Jbeta primers. Assay used: immunoSEQ multiplex PCR; TCRdb lists only in-frame clones, some missing. The sample shows 150,000 to 200,000 clones, about four fifths of them seen only once. The sequencing sample was made of PBMCs. The chain uses TRBV5-6 and TRBJ1-1, with a weak D call TRBD1 (5 bases). The clonotype was recovered from a woman in her twenties or thirties in good health and CMV-seropositive. CDR3 sequence (DNA): TGTGCCAGCAGCTTGGAGGGGACTGAAGCTTTCTTT. This gives the protein CASSLEGTEAFF.